This is a list of T cell receptor beta chains from one sample in a study of blood T cell repertoires in COVID-19. Using immunoSEQ multiplex PCR, the repertoire was profiled, and TCRdb retains in-frame clones only, with some absent. The data contain about 190,000 clones, about 82% of them singletons. Sequencing was carried out using peripheral blood. These receptor sequences come from a woman aged 25-40 years with acute or convalescent COVID-19. Each CDR3 is given with its conserved first and last residue. Each record gives: D gene, V gene, clone size, J gene, CDR3 protein, CDR3 DNA. The D gene is left open where the match is weak. A clone size is listed for some rows: how often the clone was seen (once, few, many), or a class if it is expanded.

D gene: -
V gene: TRBV27
clone size: -
J gene: TRBJ2-7
CDR3 protein: CASSFDGPRTHEQYF
CDR3 DNA: TGTGCCAGCAGTTTCGACGGACCAAGGACTCACGAGCAGTACTTC

D gene: -
V gene: TRBV11-2
clone size: medium-sized
J gene: TRBJ1-2
CDR3 protein: CASSGARGTSRGYTF
CDR3 DNA: TGTGCCAGCAGCGGTGCCCGCGGGACTAGTCGGGGCTACACCTTC

D gene: TRBD2
V gene: TRBV6-2/TRBV6-3
clone size: -
J gene: TRBJ2-2
CDR3 protein: CASSWGGLGTGELFF
CDR3 DNA: TGTGCCAGCAGCTGGGGAGGGTTAGGCACCGGGGAGCTGTTTTTT

D gene: TRBD1
V gene: TRBV5-4
clone size: -
J gene: TRBJ1-2
CDR3 protein: CASGTGGDGYTF
CDR3 DNA: TGTGCCAGCGGGACAGGGGGGGATGGCTACACCTTC

D gene: -
V gene: TRBV6-5
clone size: -
J gene: TRBJ2-7
CDR3 protein: CASRAGNSYEQYF
CDR3 DNA: TGTGCCAGCAGGGCAGGGAACTCCTACGAGCAGTACTTC

D gene: -
V gene: TRBV11-2
clone size: -
J gene: TRBJ1-5
CDR3 protein: CASSLNFGGRQPQHF
CDR3 DNA: TGTGCCAGCAGCTTAAATTTCGGGGGTCGACAGCCCCAGCATTTT

D gene: -
V gene: TRBV30
clone size: -
J gene: TRBJ1-2
CDR3 protein: CAWGDRRGLTF
CDR3 DNA: TGTGCCTGGGGCGACAGGCGGGGGCTTACCTTC

D gene: TRBD1
V gene: TRBV20-1
clone size: -
J gene: TRBJ1-2
CDR3 protein: CSARDSYGYTF
CDR3 DNA: TGCAGTGCTCGGGACAGCTATGGCTACACCTTC

D gene: TRBD1
V gene: TRBV7-2
clone size: -
J gene: TRBJ1-6
CDR3 protein: CASSPDRAESSPLHF
CDR3 DNA: TGTGCCAGCAGCCCCGACAGGGCGGAATCCTCACCCCTCCACTTT

D gene: TRBD2
V gene: TRBV28
clone size: -
J gene: TRBJ2-5
CDR3 protein: CASSLAGLAGDEETQYF
CDR3 DNA: TGTGCCAGCAGTTTAGCCGGACTAGCGGGAGATGAAGAGACCCAGTACTTC

D gene: TRBD1
V gene: TRBV5-3
clone size: -
J gene: TRBJ2-7
CDR3 protein: CARRIGQGGSYEQYF
CDR3 DNA: TGTGCCAGAAGGATTGGACAGGGGGGCTCCTACGAGCAGTACTTC

D gene: -
V gene: TRBV11-2
clone size: -
J gene: TRBJ1-6
CDR3 protein: CASSSRGDSPLHF
CDR3 DNA: TGTGCCAGCAGCTCCCGAGGCGATTCACCCCTCCACTTT

D gene: TRBD2
V gene: TRBV4-2
clone size: -
J gene: TRBJ2-1
CDR3 protein: CASSQGTLSGGAHEQFF
CDR3 DNA: TGTGCCAGCAGCCAAGGGACTCTCAGCGGGGGGGCTCATGAGCAGTTCTTC

D gene: TRBD2
V gene: TRBV30
clone size: -
J gene: TRBJ2-6
CDR3 protein: CAWSRGSSGANVLTF
CDR3 DNA: TGTGCCTGGAGTCGCGGGAGCTCTGGGGCCAACGTCCTGACTTTC

D gene: -
V gene: TRBV7-2
clone size: -
J gene: TRBJ1-1
CDR3 protein: CASSLSLQTTEAFF
CDR3 DNA: TGTGCCAGCAGCTTAAGTTTACAGACCACTGAAGCTTTCTTT

D gene: -
V gene: TRBV19
clone size: -
J gene: TRBJ1-3
CDR3 protein: CASSIEAAGISGNTIYF
CDR3 DNA: TGTGCCAGTAGTATCGAGGCAGCCGGAATCTCTGGAAACACCATATATTTT

D gene: -
V gene: TRBV9
clone size: -
J gene: TRBJ2-5
CDR3 protein: CASSPPRGSETQYF
CDR3 DNA: TGTGCCAGCAGCCCCCCTAGGGGCTCCGAGACCCAGTACTTC

D gene: TRBD1
V gene: TRBV5-5
clone size: -
J gene: TRBJ1-5
CDR3 protein: CASSQGDRGNQPQHF
CDR3 DNA: TGTGCCAGCAGCCAAGGGGACAGAGGCAATCAGCCCCAGCATTTT